A selection of T cell receptor beta chains follows, all from one sample in a study of blood T cell repertoires in COVID-19. Measured with immunoSEQ multiplex PCR; TCRdb has only the in-frame clones, and not every one. The sample comprises roughly 110,000 clones, around 92% of which are singletons, and under 5.5% rests with the top ten. Sequencing was carried out using peripheral blood. These receptors were collected from a middle-aged man with active or convalescent COVID-19. CDR3s include the opening cysteine and the closing phenylalanine or tryptophan. The D gene is left open where the match is weak. Some rows mark clone size as missing; the rest say once, few, many or name a class of expanded clone.

CDR3 protein: CASSPGQSTDTQYF
CDR3 DNA: TGCGCCAGCAGCCCCGGACAGTCCACAGATACGCAGTATTTT
clone size: NA
V gene: TRBV5-1
D gene: NA
J gene: TRBJ2-3
CDR3 length: 14

CDR3 protein: CASSYFTGGNYGYTF
CDR3 DNA: TGTGCCAGCAGTTACTTCACAGGGGGCAACTATGGCTACACCTTC
clone size: NA
V gene: TRBV6-2/TRBV6-3
D gene: TRBD1
J gene: TRBJ1-2
CDR3 length: 15

CDR3 protein: CASIFSATDTQYF
CDR3 DNA: TGTGCCAGCATTTTCAGTGCCACAGATACGCAGTATTTT
clone size: NA
V gene: TRBV5-6
D gene: NA
J gene: TRBJ2-3
CDR3 length: 13

CDR3 protein: CASSEEWGVDYGYTF
CDR3 DNA: TGTGCCAGCAGTGAAGAATGGGGGGTAGACTATGGCTACACCTTC
clone size: NA
V gene: TRBV6-1
D gene: NA
J gene: TRBJ1-2
CDR3 length: 15

CDR3 protein: CASSQEGSNTEAFF
CDR3 DNA: TGTGCCAGCAGCCAAGAAGGGAGTAACACTGAAGCTTTCTTT
clone size: NA
V gene: TRBV3-1/TRBV3-2
D gene: NA
J gene: TRBJ1-1
CDR3 length: 14

CDR3 protein: CASSRDAGIEYGYTF
CDR3 DNA: TGTGCCAGCTCACGAGACGCCGGGATTGAGTATGGCTACACCTTC
clone size: NA
V gene: TRBV18
D gene: NA
J gene: TRBJ1-2
CDR3 length: 15

CDR3 protein: CASSSLAGGPGEQFF
CDR3 DNA: TGTGCCAGCAGCTCACTAGCGGGAGGGCCAGGTGAGCAGTTCTTC
clone size: NA
V gene: TRBV7-3
D gene: TRBD2
J gene: TRBJ2-1
CDR3 length: 15

CDR3 protein: CASSSRYEQYF
CDR3 DNA: TGTGCCAGCAGTTCCCGCTACGAGCAGTACTTC
clone size: NA
V gene: TRBV28
D gene: NA
J gene: TRBJ2-7
CDR3 length: 11

CDR3 protein: CASRHPSQGGNTIYF
CDR3 DNA: TGTGCCAGCAGACACCCTAGCCAGGGGGGAAACACCATATATTTT
clone size: NA
V gene: TRBV28
D gene: NA
J gene: TRBJ1-3
CDR3 length: 15

CDR3 protein: CASRLLAGVYNEQFF
CDR3 DNA: TGTGCCAGCAGGCTACTAGCGGGAGTCTACAATGAGCAGTTCTTC
clone size: NA
V gene: TRBV7-2
D gene: TRBD2
J gene: TRBJ2-1
CDR3 length: 15

CDR3 protein: CASRLATDTQYF
CDR3 DNA: TGTGCCAGCAGGTTGGCCACAGATACGCAGTATTTT
clone size: once
V gene: TRBV2
D gene: NA
J gene: TRBJ2-3
CDR3 length: 12

CDR3 protein: CASSPLAQSYNEQFF
CDR3 DNA: TGTGCCAGCAGCCCGCTAGCGCAATCCTACAATGAGCAGTTCTTC
clone size: NA
V gene: TRBV7-2
D gene: NA
J gene: TRBJ2-1
CDR3 length: 15

CDR3 protein: CASSSRTSAEDTQYF
CDR3 DNA: TGCGCCAGCAGCTCGCGCACTAGTGCGGAAGATACGCAGTATTTT
clone size: NA
V gene: TRBV5-1
D gene: NA
J gene: TRBJ2-3
CDR3 length: 15

CDR3 protein: CASSRGADLMRETQYF
CDR3 DNA: TGTGCCAGCAGCCGGGGGGCGGACCTCATGCGAGAGACCCAGTACTTC
clone size: once
V gene: TRBV7-9
D gene: NA
J gene: TRBJ2-5
CDR3 length: 16

CDR3 protein: CASSQDFGQPSRKLFF
CDR3 DNA: TGCGCCAGCAGCCAAGATTTCGGACAGCCTTCTAGAAAACTGTTTTTT
clone size: NA
V gene: TRBV4-3
D gene: NA
J gene: TRBJ1-4
CDR3 length: 16

CDR3 protein: CASSLDSNTEAFF
CDR3 DNA: TGTGCCAGCAGCTTGGACTCGAACACTGAAGCTTTCTTT
clone size: NA
V gene: TRBV7-9
D gene: NA
J gene: TRBJ1-1
CDR3 length: 13

CDR3 protein: CASSLNANYGYTF
CDR3 DNA: TGTGCCAGCAGCTTGAACGCGAACTATGGCTACACCTTC
clone size: once
V gene: TRBV5-6
D gene: NA
J gene: TRBJ1-2
CDR3 length: 13

CDR3 protein: CASSARGLGTSGTAYNEQFF
CDR3 DNA: TGTGCCAGCAGCGCGAGGGGACTCGGGACTAGCGGGACCGCCTACAATGAGCAGTTCTTC
clone size: once
V gene: TRBV9
D gene: TRBD2
J gene: TRBJ2-1
CDR3 length: 20

CDR3 protein: CASSYTGGDTGELFF
CDR3 DNA: TGTGCCAGCAGTTATACAGGGGGGGACACCGGGGAGCTGTTTTTT
clone size: NA
V gene: TRBV6-2/TRBV6-3
D gene: NA
J gene: TRBJ2-2
CDR3 length: 15

CDR3 protein: CASSYTTGLPDTQYF
CDR3 DNA: TGTGCCAGCAGTTACACCACGGGACTCCCAGATACGCAGTATTTT
clone size: NA
V gene: TRBV6-5
D gene: NA
J gene: TRBJ2-3
CDR3 length: 15

CDR3 protein: CASSLLGGNTEAFF
CDR3 DNA: TGTGCCAGCAGCCTTTTGGGGGGGAACACTGAAGCTTTCTTT
clone size: NA
V gene: TRBV9
D gene: NA
J gene: TRBJ1-1
CDR3 length: 14

CDR3 protein: CASSVVPSDRSSYNEQFF
CDR3 DNA: TGTGCCAGCAGCGTAGTCCCCTCAGACAGGAGCTCCTACAATGAGCAGTTCTTC
clone size: NA
V gene: TRBV9
D gene: NA
J gene: TRBJ2-1
CDR3 length: 18

CDR3 protein: CASGTGETQYF
CDR3 DNA: TGTGCCAGCGGGACAGGGGAGACCCAGTACTTC
clone size: NA
V gene: TRBV6-5
D gene: TRBD1
J gene: TRBJ2-5
CDR3 length: 11

CDR3 protein: CASSMTSTGSNYGYTF
CDR3 DNA: TGTGCCAGTAGTATGACCTCGACAGGGTCTAACTATGGCTACACCTTC
clone size: NA
V gene: TRBV19
D gene: TRBD1
J gene: TRBJ1-2
CDR3 length: 16

CDR3 protein: CASILAGLNEQFF
CDR3 DNA: TGTGCCAGCATCCTCGCAGGGCTCAATGAGCAGTTCTTC
clone size: NA
V gene: TRBV28
D gene: NA
J gene: TRBJ2-1
CDR3 length: 13

CDR3 protein: CASKTSANNEQFF
CDR3 DNA: TGTGCCTCCAAGACTAGCGCCAACAATGAGCAGTTCTTC
clone size: NA
V gene: TRBV30
D gene: TRBD2
J gene: TRBJ2-1
CDR3 length: 13

CDR3 protein: CASSSGLAGEEQFF
CDR3 DNA: TGTGCCAGCAGCTCCGGACTAGCGGGAGAAGAGCAGTTCTTC
clone size: NA
V gene: TRBV7-3
D gene: TRBD2
J gene: TRBJ2-1
CDR3 length: 14

CDR3 protein: CASRPLTGSEAFF
CDR3 DNA: TGTGCCAGCAGGCCACTGACAGGATCTGAAGCTTTCTTT
clone size: few
V gene: TRBV28
D gene: NA
J gene: TRBJ1-1
CDR3 length: 13

CDR3 protein: CASSLGRVNYGYTF
CDR3 DNA: TGTGCCAGCAGTTTGGGCAGGGTTAACTATGGCTACACCTTC
clone size: NA
V gene: TRBV27
D gene: NA
J gene: TRBJ1-2
CDR3 length: 14

CDR3 protein: CASSGSGSNYEQYF
CDR3 DNA: TGTGCCAGCAGCGGTAGCGGGAGTAACTACGAGCAGTACTTC
clone size: NA
V gene: TRBV9
D gene: TRBD2
J gene: TRBJ2-7
CDR3 length: 14

CDR3 protein: CASSFGGRGSDTQYF
CDR3 DNA: TGTGCCAGCAGCTTCGGTGGGAGGGGGTCGGATACGCAGTATTTT
clone size: NA
V gene: TRBV7-3
D gene: NA
J gene: TRBJ2-3
CDR3 length: 15

CDR3 protein: CASSMGLGNEQFF
CDR3 DNA: TGTGCCAGTAGTATGGGACTAGGCAATGAGCAGTTCTTC
clone size: NA
V gene: TRBV19
D gene: TRBD2
J gene: TRBJ2-1
CDR3 length: 13

CDR3 protein: CASSLLWAGETQYF
CDR3 DNA: TGTGCCAGCAGCTTACTGTGGGCAGGAGAGACCCAGTACTTC
clone size: NA
V gene: TRBV7-2
D gene: NA
J gene: TRBJ2-5
CDR3 length: 14

CDR3 protein: CASRGLNQPQHF
CDR3 DNA: TGTGCCAGCAGGGGGCTCAATCAGCCCCAGCATTTT
clone size: NA
V gene: TRBV2
D gene: NA
J gene: TRBJ1-5
CDR3 length: 12

CDR3 protein: CASSPVRVGHTNYGYTF
CDR3 DNA: TGTGCCAGCTCACCAGTTAGGGTTGGACACACTAACTATGGCTACACCTTC
clone size: few
V gene: TRBV18
D gene: NA
J gene: TRBJ1-2
CDR3 length: 17

CDR3 protein: CASSQDLGRGSDQPQHF
CDR3 DNA: TGTGCCAGCAGCCAAGACTTGGGCAGGGGGAGCGATCAGCCCCAGCATTTT
clone size: NA
V gene: TRBV4-2
D gene: TRBD1
J gene: TRBJ1-5
CDR3 length: 17

CDR3 protein: CASSSRTENTGELFF
CDR3 DNA: TGCGCCAGCAGCTCTCGGACTGAGAACACCGGGGAGCTGTTTTTT
clone size: NA
V gene: TRBV5-1
D gene: NA
J gene: TRBJ2-2
CDR3 length: 15

CDR3 protein: CASSSSWATGNTIYF
CDR3 DNA: TGTGCCAGCAGTTCCAGCTGGGCTACTGGAAACACCATATATTTT
clone size: NA
V gene: TRBV6-5
D gene: NA
J gene: TRBJ1-3
CDR3 length: 15

CDR3 protein: CASRLTGGLSPLHF
CDR3 DNA: TGTGCCAGCAGGCTAACAGGGGGCTTATCACCCCTCCACTTT
clone size: NA
V gene: TRBV27
D gene: TRBD1
J gene: TRBJ1-6
CDR3 length: 14

CDR3 protein: CATSRDKQGARGYTF
CDR3 DNA: TGTGCCACCAGCAGGGACAAACAGGGGGCAAGGGGCTACACCTTC
clone size: NA
V gene: TRBV15
D gene: TRBD1
J gene: TRBJ1-2
CDR3 length: 15

CDR3 protein: CSAGPAGGYTF
CDR3 DNA: TGCAGTGCTGGCCCTGCGGGCGGCTACACCTTC
clone size: NA
V gene: TRBV20-1
D gene: NA
J gene: TRBJ1-2
CDR3 length: 11

CDR3 protein: CASSTTGVPDTQYF
CDR3 DNA: TGTGCCAGCAGTACAACAGGGGTCCCAGATACGCAGTATTTT
clone size: NA
V gene: TRBV27
D gene: TRBD1
J gene: TRBJ2-3
CDR3 length: 14

CDR3 protein: CASSPPVGLAGEGTDTQYF
CDR3 DNA: TGTGCCAGCTCACCACCGGTGGGACTAGCGGGAGAAGGCACAGATACGCAGTATTTT
clone size: NA
V gene: TRBV18
D gene: TRBD2
J gene: TRBJ2-3
CDR3 length: 19